Here is one TCR beta chain with its context. The sample is drawn from a study of blood T cell repertoires in COVID-19. Study as a whole: The study drew acute and convalescent COVID-19 samples from the United States, Italy and Spain. In each case, the material was cDNA or gDNA derived from T cells, B-cell-depleted T cells, or PBMCs.

As handled by the study authors: How many nucleated cells were present was estimated from reference gene primer amplification. The method was immunoSEQ multiplex PCR; TCRdb's version includes in-frame clones alone and lacks a portion of them. V, J and clone size reflect that table, while D and trimming were determined from the DNA. The profile shows about 37,000 clones, 89% of them singletons. The CDR3 loop spans 14 amino acids. The germline V gene has CDR1 MNHNS and CDR2 SASEGT. The V end was cut by 8 bases, the J end by 0 bases, with 10 bases between. The sample taken for sequencing was peripheral blood. The receptor comes from a human donor in a cohort sampled during active COVID-19. The chain recombines TRBV6-1 with TRBJ1-4, with D tentatively TRBD1 (5 bases). Here the CDR3 DNA reads TGTGCCAGCGGGGGGGGAACAACTAATGAAAAACTGTTTTTT. Protein: CASGGGTTNEKLFF.